This paragraph covers one T cell receptor beta chain sequence. Its antigen is unknown. The data originate from a study of cytomegalovirus exposure and HLA in healthy donors. Background on the study: As released early, the data held 75 million to 90 million unique TCRs from HLA-typed donors. Overall study findings and caveats: The study carried out a later analysis of TCR beta sequences. It associated 15,000 to 20,000 of them with specific HLA alleles at a false discovery rate of 0.05. In vitro confirmation showed a few CMV-associated chains to be CMV antigen specific. Researchers counted around 160 TCR beta chains as cytomegalovirus-associated.

It was with 60 Vbeta and 13 Jbeta primers that the PCR ran. Clones were read by immunoSEQ multiplex PCR, and TCRdb kept only the in-frame ones, dropping some. The sample comprises about 96,000 clones, under 65% of which are singletons, and roughly 3.2% rests with the top ten. Sequencing was carried out using PBMCs. The TCR sequence derives from a man aged 60-69 years in good health and CMV-seronegative.

In nucleotides, the CDR3 is TGTGCCAGCAGCCCGGAAGCGGGATGGGGATTGGGGCAGTTCTTC. Protein product: CASSPEAGWGLGQFF. V and J are TRBV5-5 and TRBJ2-1; TRBD2 agrees at 7 bases. Germline V CDR1 and CDR2: SGHKS, YYEKEE (reference sequence). CDR3 size: 15 residues. The J segment lost 12 bases and the V segment lost 4 bases, leaving 16 bases of the junction unmatched.